The text below deals with one T cell receptor (beta chain). The data were taken from a study of cytomegalovirus exposure and HLA in healthy donors. Vbeta (60) and Jbeta (13) primers were used in the PCR. The method was immunoSEQ multiplex PCR; TCRdb's version includes in-frame clones alone and lacks a portion of them. The sample lists around 200,000 clones; around three quarters were seen once. V dropped 2 bases and J dropped 5; count of bases not matched to a gene: 7. The CDR3 runs 15 residues. Looked up from germline, CDR1 is LNHNV and CDR2 is YYDKDF (reference sequence). Sequencing input: PBMCs. The sequence was collected from a woman in her twenties or thirties in good health and CMV-seropositive. The rearrangement links TRBV15 to TRBJ2-3, with TRBD1 matching 7 bases. The CDR3 loop is CATSRKGQVEDTQYF. The CDR3 DNA reads as TGTGCCACCAGCAGAAAAGGACAGGTGGAAGATACGCAGTATTTT.